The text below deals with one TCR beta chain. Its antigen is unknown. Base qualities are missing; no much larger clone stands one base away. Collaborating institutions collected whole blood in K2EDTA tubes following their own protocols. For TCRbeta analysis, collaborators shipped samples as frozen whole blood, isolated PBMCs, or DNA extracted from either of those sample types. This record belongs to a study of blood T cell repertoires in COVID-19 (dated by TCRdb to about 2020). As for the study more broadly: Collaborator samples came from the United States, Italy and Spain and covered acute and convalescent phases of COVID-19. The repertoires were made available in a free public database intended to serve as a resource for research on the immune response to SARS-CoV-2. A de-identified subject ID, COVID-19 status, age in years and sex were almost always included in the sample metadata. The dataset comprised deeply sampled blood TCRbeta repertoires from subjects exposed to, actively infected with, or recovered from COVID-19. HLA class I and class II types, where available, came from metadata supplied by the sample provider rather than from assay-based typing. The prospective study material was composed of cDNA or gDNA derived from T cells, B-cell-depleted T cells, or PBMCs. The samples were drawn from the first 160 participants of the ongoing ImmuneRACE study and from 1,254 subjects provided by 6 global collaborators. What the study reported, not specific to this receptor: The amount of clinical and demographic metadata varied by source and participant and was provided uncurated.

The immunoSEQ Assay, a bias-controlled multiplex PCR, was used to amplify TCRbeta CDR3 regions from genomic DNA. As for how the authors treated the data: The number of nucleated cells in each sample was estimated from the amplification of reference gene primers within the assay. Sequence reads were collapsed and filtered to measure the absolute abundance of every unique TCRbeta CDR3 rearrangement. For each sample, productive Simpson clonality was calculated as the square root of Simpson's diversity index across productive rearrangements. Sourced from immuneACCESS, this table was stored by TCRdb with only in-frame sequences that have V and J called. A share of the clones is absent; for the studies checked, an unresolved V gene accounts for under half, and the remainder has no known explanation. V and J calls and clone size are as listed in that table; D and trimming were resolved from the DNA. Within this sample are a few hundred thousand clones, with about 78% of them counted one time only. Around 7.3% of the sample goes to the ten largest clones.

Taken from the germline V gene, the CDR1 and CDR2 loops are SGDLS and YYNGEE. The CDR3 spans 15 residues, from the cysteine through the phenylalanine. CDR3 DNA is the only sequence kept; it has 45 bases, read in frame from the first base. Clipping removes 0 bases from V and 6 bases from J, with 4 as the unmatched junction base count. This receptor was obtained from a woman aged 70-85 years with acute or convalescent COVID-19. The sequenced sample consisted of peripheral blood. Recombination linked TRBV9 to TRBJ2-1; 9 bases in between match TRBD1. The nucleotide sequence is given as TGTGCCAGCAGCGTAGCCGGACAGGGGATCAATGAGCAGTTCTTC. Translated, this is CASSVAGQGINEQFF.